The next 27 T cell receptor beta chains were all read from a single sample in a study of T cells after yellow fever vaccination. TCRdb re-derived calls from the 5' RACE reads in MiXCR, one entry per CDR3 protein. The table has around 360,000 distinct CDR3 sequences, under 14% seen once; the top ten hold about 17%. This specimen consisted of PBMCs, obtained on the day of the first yellow fever vaccination. These receptors were taken from a man younger than 35 who received the YFV17D yellow fever vaccine.

This clonotype has a handful of counts. The chain recombines TRBV25-1 with TRBJ2-3, with 12 bases fitting TRBD2. The V and J ends lost 11 bases and 6 bases, in that order; junction bases with no gene match: 9. Germline V lookup: CDR1 MGHDK, CDR2 SYGVNS. The CDR3 is 14 residues long. CDR3 nucleotide sequence: TGTGCCTGTCGCTCTAGCGGGGGGGGCGATACGCAGTATTTT. Translation gives CACRSSGGGDTQYF.

This sequence joins TRBV4-3 and TRBJ1-4, with D possibly being TRBD1 (5 bases). CDR1 is LGHNA and CDR2 is YSLEER in the germline V gene. This CDR3 region has 15 residues. Trimming left V 4 bases short and J 8 bases short, with 17 bases between. The CDR3 sequence: CASSRGTSGEEKLFF. The CDR3 DNA is TGCGCCAGCAGCCGAGGGACGTCTGGGGAGGAAAAACTGTTTTTT.

The chain links TRBV6-5 to TRBJ2-5, with a possible D match to TRBD1 (5 bases). CDR1 is MNHEY, CDR2 SVGAGI, per germline. Trimming took off 2 bases at V and 2 bases at J, with 15 bases between the two ends. The CDR3 has 16 amino acids. CDR3 residues: CASSYGAGPLQETQYF. CDR3 bases: TGTGCCAGCAGTTACGGGGCAGGGCCCCTTCAAGAGACCCAGTACTTC.

This clonotype came up a few times. The V and J genes are TRBV11-2 and TRBJ2-6, with no clear D. Per germline, CDR1 SGHAT and CDR2 FQNNGV. There are 18 residues in the CDR3. V lost 4 bases and J lost 0, with 16 bases in between. The CDR3 loop reads CASSSHGPPHSGANVLTF. The CDR3 region has the DNA TGTGCCAGCAGCTCCCATGGTCCCCCCCACTCTGGGGCCAACGTCCTGACTTTC.

V usage is TRBV20-1 and J usage is TRBJ2-3; 7 nucleotides agree with TRBD2. The length of the CDR3 is 13 residues. Germline-derived CDR1 and CDR2 are DFQATT and SNEGSKA (reference sequence). The trim removed 4 bases at V and 5 bases at J, leaving 6 bases unmatched. The CDR3 loop reads CSAKSSGIDTQYF. Written as DNA, the CDR3 is TGCAGTGCTAAATCTAGCGGAATAGATACGCAGTATTTT.

The V call is TRBV7-2, the J call TRBJ2-1; D remains unclear. The CDR3 runs 12 residues. Germline V CDR1 and CDR2: SGHTA, FQGNSA. V lost 3 bases, J lost 9 bases, and 9 bases lay in between. DNA of the CDR3: TGTGCCAGCAGCTTCATAGGAACTGAGCAGTTCTTC. Amino acid sequence: CASSFIGTEQFF.

This clonotype was counted ten times or more. V usage is TRBV20-1 and J usage is TRBJ1-5; the D is unclear. This CDR3 comprises 12 residues. The germline V gene encodes CDR1 DFQATT and CDR2 SNEGSKA (reference sequence). Trimming cost V 2 bases and J 2 bases, with 4 bases left between them. The CDR3 DNA sequence: TGCAGTGCTAGACAGGGCAATCAGCCCCAGCATTTT. Translated, it gives CSARQGNQPQHF.

V and J are TRBV3-1 and TRBJ2-3; 7 bases are a match to TRBD1. J was trimmed by 0 bases and V by 3 bases; bases with no gene match: 3. The CDR3 has 15 amino acids. Germline CDR1 reads LGHDT; CDR2 reads YNNKEL (reference sequence). The CDR3 bases are TGTGCCAGCAGCCATGGGACAGCTAGCACAGATACGCAGTATTTT. It yields the protein CASSHGTASTDTQYF.

This clonotype was detected ten times or more. The genes are TRBV5-5 and TRBJ1-2; maybe TRBD1 (5 bases). V was cut by 4 bases and J by 2 bases, with 12 bases left in between. Germline V lookup: CDR1 SGHKS, CDR2 YYEKEE (reference sequence). The CDR3 extends over 14 amino acids. CDR3 sequence: CASSAMGGNYGYTF. The CDR3 coding sequence is TGTGCCAGCAGCGCCATGGGGGGGAACTATGGCTACACCTTC.

V gene TRBV19 combines with J gene TRBJ2-1; the D call may be TRBD1 or TRBD2 (5 bases each). The CDR3 contains 15 residues. Trimming took 6 bases from V and 7 from J, leaving 19 bases between them. In germline, CDR1 is LNHDA, CDR2 SQIVND (reference sequence). The CDR3 here is CASSADTHRGNEQFF. The CDR3 DNA reads TGTGCCAGTAGCGCGGACACCCACCGGGGAAATGAGCAGTTCTTC.

CDR3 DNA sequence: TGTGCCAGCAGCTTACCCACGACAGGCAATGAGCAGTTCTTC. This gives the protein CASSLPTTGNEQFF. The gene calls are TRBV7-3 and TRBJ2-1; weak D call: TRBD1 (6 bases). The CDR3 runs 14 residues. Germline-derived CDR1 and CDR2 are SGHTA and FQGTGA. The V end lost 2 bases, the J end lost 6 bases, and 11 bases lay between the germline ends.

V is TRBV7-9 and J is TRBJ1-1; 12 bases agree with TRBD1. The germline V gene has CDR1 SEHNR and CDR2 FQNEAQ (reference sequence). V was clipped by 5 bases and J by 3 bases; unmatched bases: 4. The CDR3 runs 15 residues. The DNA of the CDR3 is TGTGCCAGCAGCCCGGGACAGGGGGCGCACACTGAAGCTTTCTTT. Its protein is CASSPGQGAHTEAFF.

The chain combines TRBV27 with TRBJ1-1; D not resolved. There are 9 residues in the CDR3. Trimming removed 2 bases from V and 11 bases from J, with 3 bases in between. The V gene's germline CDR1 is MNHEY and CDR2 SMNVEV (reference sequence). CDR3 protein: CASSLNAFF. The CDR3 DNA reads as TGTGCCAGCAGTTTAAACGCTTTCTTT.

This clonotype was found many times. The chain has TRBV12-3 or TRBV12-4 and TRBJ1-1, with D possibly matching TRBD1 (5 bases). The CDR3 covers 15 residues. V gave up 3 bases and J gave up 5 bases, with 16 bases separating them. The CDR3 is CASSLSSEGMTEAFF. In DNA, the CDR3 is TGTGCCAGCAGTTTGAGTTCAGAGGGGATGACTGAAGCTTTCTTT.

In its sample, this clonotype was seen many times. The chain is built from TRBV7-8 and TRBJ2-3, with 11 bases aligning to TRBD2. Trimming removed 4 bases from V and 3 bases from J; junction bases left unmatched: 9. The length of the CDR3 is 17 residues. Germline V gene data show CDR1 as SGHVS and CDR2 as FQNEAQ. CDR3 coding DNA: TGTGCCAGCAGCTCCACTGGATCTAGCGGGGGGACAGATACGCAGTATTTT. Amino acids: CASSSTGSSGGTDTQYF.

In its sample, this clonotype was seen a few times. V is TRBV6-5 and J is TRBJ2-3, with D perhaps matching TRBD2 (6 bases). Germline CDR1 reads MNHEY; CDR2 reads SVGAGI. V was pared by 5 bases and J by 2 bases, with 14 bases between. This CDR3 is 15 amino acids long. The CDR3 sequence: CASSTLGGNTDTQYF. CDR3 bases: TGTGCCAGCAGTACATTGGGGGGTAACACAGATACGCAGTATTTT.

V usage is TRBV12-3 or TRBV12-4 and J usage is TRBJ1-4; 7 nucleotides match TRBD1. With V trimmed by 5 bases and J by 7 bases, 13 bases remained unmatched. This CDR3 is built from 16 residues. This chain's CDR3 is CASSPTLQGLGEKLFF. In nucleotides, the CDR3 is TGTGCCAGCAGTCCTACCCTACAGGGGCTGGGTGAAAAACTGTTTTTT.

The chain has TRBV4-3 and TRBJ1-3; D not certain. Germline CDR1 reads LGHNA; CDR2 reads YSLEER. Trimming removed 2 bases at V and 4 bases at J, with 12 bases between. The CDR3 runs to 15 residues. CDR3 DNA sequence: TGCGCCAGCAGCCAAAAAGGAGGGTTCGGAAACACCATATATTTT. It is translated as CASSQKGGFGNTIYF.

The V call is TRBV2, the J call TRBJ2-2, with D unresolved. V was pared by 1 base and J by 6 bases, with 15 bases between. Per the germline V gene, CDR1 is SNHLY and CDR2 is FYNNEI. The CDR3 consists of 16 residues. CDR3 residues: CASSEGIGKRAGELFF. CDR3 in DNA: TGTGCCAGCAGTGAAGGGATAGGGAAAAGGGCCGGGGAGCTGTTTTTT.

CDR3 amino acids: CASRPFGAEGYQPQHF. The DNA for the CDR3 is TGTGCCAGCAGGCCCTTCGGGGCGGAGGGATATCAGCCCCAGCATTTT. The chain links TRBV12-3 or TRBV12-4 to TRBJ1-5; maybe TRBD1 (5 bases). This CDR3 contains 16 residues. Trimming removed 6 bases from V and 5 bases from J, with 20 bases in between.

The J gene is TRBJ2-7, the V gene TRBV6-5, with a possible D match to TRBD2 (6 bases). This CDR3 has 14 residues. V was shortened by 4 bases and J by 6 bases, with 16 bases between the two germline ends. Germline V gene lookup returns CDR1 MNHEY and CDR2 SVGAGI. The CDR3 reads CASSSPRWRGEQYF. Here the CDR3 DNA reads TGTGCCAGCAGTTCTCCCCGGTGGAGGGGCGAGCAGTACTTC.

This clonotype was detected a few times. The rearrangement links TRBV29-1 to TRBJ1-5, with D perhaps TRBD1 (6 bases). The CDR3 totals 14 residues. CDR1 is SQVTM, CDR2 ANQGSEA, per germline. Trimming removed 4 bases from V and 4 bases from J, with 14 bases in between. CDR3 bases: TGCAGCGTTGCGTTCGGAGGGGGGAATCAGCCCCAGCATTTT. Translating it yields CSVAFGGGNQPQHF. Variable domain in full (rest from reference TRBV29-1 and TRBJ1-5): SAVISQKPSRDICQRGTSLTIQCQVDSQVTMMFWYRQQPGQSLTLIATANQGSEATYESGFVIDKFPISRPNLTFSTLTVSNMSPEDSSIYLCSVAFGGGNQPQHFGDGTRLSIL.

The chain combines TRBV5-1 with TRBJ2-5; the D call may be TRBD1 or TRBD2 (5 bases each). Per germline, CDR1 SGHRS and CDR2 YFSETQ. The CDR3 runs 14 residues. V dropped 5 bases and J dropped 1 base, with 12 bases sitting between them. CDR3: CASRRGSTQETQYF. DNA for the CDR3: TGCGCCAGCAGGAGGGGATCCACCCAAGAGACCCAGTACTTC.

This chain joins TRBV5-4 and TRBJ1-2, with TRBD1 matching over 9 bases. V gave up 3 bases and J gave up 7 bases; unmatched junction bases: 4. Germline V gene data show CDR1 as SGHNT and CDR2 as YYREEE (reference sequence). This CDR3 is 13 amino acids long. The CDR3 region is CASSSQGARGYTF. CDR3 sequence (DNA): TGTGCCAGCAGCTCACAGGGGGCTCGTGGCTACACCTTC.

In its sample, this clonotype was seen once. V is TRBV10-1 and J is TRBJ2-5, with a possible D match to TRBD2 (5 bases). The V end was cut by 0 bases, the J end by 1 base, with 6 bases between. The CDR3 loop spans 14 amino acids. Germline V gene lookup returns CDR1 WNHNN and CDR2 SYGVQD (reference sequence). CDR3 coding DNA: TGCGCCAGCAGTGAGTCTGCGGGCCAAGAGACCCAGTACTTC. It yields the protein CASSESAGQETQYF.

This clonotype was seen more than once but under ten times. This sequence joins TRBV10-3 and TRBJ2-3; 9 bases are a match to TRBD2. The germline CDR1 and CDR2 sequences are ENHRY and SYGVKD. Unmatched junction bases numbered 11, after V lost 3 bases and J lost 4 bases. CDR3 size: 17 residues. The CDR3 DNA reads TGTGCCATCAGTGACCTCTTAGCGGGGGCCGTCGCAGATACGCAGTATTTT. Protein product: CAISDLLAGAVADTQYF.

This clonotype was observed a handful of times. The V call is TRBV18, the J call TRBJ1-1; weak D call: TRBD1 (5 bases). CDR3 size: 14 residues. CDR1 KGHSH and CDR2 LQKENI come from the germline V gene. Trimming pared 3 bases from V and 10 bases from J, leaving 18 bases between. The CDR3 coding sequence is TGTGCCAGCTCACCGTCGGGGCAGTCAAGGGGAGCTTTCTTT. Amino acids: CASSPSGQSRGAFF.